Listed below are T cell receptor beta chains from one sample, sequenced in a study of cytomegalovirus exposure and HLA in healthy donors. The protocol was immunoSEQ multiplex PCR, while the TCRdb copy is restricted to in-frame clones and leaves out a portion. Found here are under 150,000 clones, approximately 84% of them singletons; the top ten hold approximately 2.8%. The sequenced sample consisted of PBMCs. All receptors derive from a boy between 2 and 15 years old in good health and CMV-seronegative. The CDR3 runs from the conserved cysteine through the conserved F or W. A D gene is named only where the DNA matches it firmly. Expanded clones get a size class; other rows say once, few or many, or leave the size out.

D gene	clone size	V gene	J gene	CDR3 DNA	CDR3 protein
.	.	TRBV7-9	TRBJ2-7	TGTTCCAGCAGCTTAGTTGCGGGGGCCTCCTACGAGCAGTACTTC	CSSSLVAGASYEQYF
.	.	TRBV19	TRBJ1-2	TGTGCCAGTATGTTCGGGGGGGCATCTAACTATGGCTACACCTTC	CASMFGGASNYGYTF
.	.	TRBV19	TRBJ1-5	TGTGCCAGTAGTATAACAGGGCTAGACAATCAGCCCCAGCATTTT	CASSITGLDNQPQHF
TRBD1	once	TRBV4-2	TRBJ2-1	TGTGCCAGCAGCCAAGAGGGACAGTACAATGAGCAGTTCTTC	CASSQEGQYNEQFF
.	.	TRBV6-4	TRBJ2-3	TGTGCCAGCAGTGAAGAAGGCAGGGCCACAGATACGCAGTATTTT	CASSEEGRATDTQYF
.	.	TRBV7-2	TRBJ1-4	TGTGCCAGCAGCTTAGAAGGTCAGGATCTAGGGGCAACTAATGAAAAACTGTTTTTT	CASSLEGQDLGATNEKLFF
TRBD1	.	TRBV25-1	TRBJ2-5	TGTGCCAGCTCCTCCCTGGGGACAGGGGCGACGGAGACCCAGTACTTC	CASSSLGTGATETQYF
.	.	TRBV5-1	TRBJ2-4	TGCGCCAGCAGCCGGACCGGGGAAAACATTCAGTACTTC	CASSRTGENIQYF
.	.	TRBV7-8	TRBJ1-2	TGTGCCAGCAGCTTAGGGACAACAGGAAACTATGGCTACACCTTC	CASSLGTTGNYGYTF
.	.	TRBV6-6	TRBJ1-1	TGTGCCAGCAGTTACCCGGGACAACTGAACACTGAAGCTTTCTTT	CASSYPGQLNTEAFF
.	few	TRBV19	TRBJ2-2	TGTGCCAGTAGTTGGCAGGCGAACACCGGGGAGCTGTTTTTT	CASSWQANTGELFF
.	.	TRBV6-5	TRBJ1-5	TGTGCCAGCAGTCCCCGGGGATACAATCAGCCCCAGCATTTT	CASSPRGYNQPQHF
.	.	TRBV19	TRBJ2-1	TGTGCCAGTAGTTCGACAGGTGAGCAGTTCTTC	CASSSTGEQFF
TRBD1	.	TRBV19	TRBJ2-1	TGTGCCAGTAGTATCGGAGGACAGGGGAGGAATGAGCAGTTCTTC	CASSIGGQGRNEQFF
.	.	TRBV7-3	TRBJ2-5	TGTGCCAGCAGCCCCTATCCCGGCGGAGGTCAGACCCAGTACTTC	CASSPYPGGGQTQYF
TRBD1	.	TRBV9	TRBJ2-1	TGTGCCAGCAGCGATCGACAGGGGGCCTACAATGAGCAGTTCTTC	CASSDRQGAYNEQFF
TRBD1	.	TRBV18	TRBJ1-1	TGTGCCAGCTCACCAAGCATGGCAGGGGGCAACACTGAAGCTTTCTTT	CASSPSMAGGNTEAFF
TRBD1	.	TRBV9	TRBJ1-2	TGTGCCAGCAGCGTAGCCCCGACAGGGGGGGAATATGGCTACACCTTC	CASSVAPTGGEYGYTF
.	.	TRBV7-7	TRBJ2-3	TGTGCTAGCAGCTTAGGAGATAGCGGAGACTTGGATACGCAGTATTTT	CASSLGDSGDLDTQYF
.	.	TRBV5-1	TRBJ2-3	TGCGCCAGCAGCCCCGGACAGAGTCGCACAGATACGCAGTATTTT	CASSPGQSRTDTQYF
TRBD1	.	TRBV27	TRBJ2-7	TGTGCCAGCAGTTTCCCCGGGACAGGGGCCCACGAGCAGTACTTC	CASSFPGTGAHEQYF
.	.	TRBV10-2	TRBJ2-1	TGCGCCACGGGCGGGGACCCTCAACCATACAATGAGCAGTTCTTC	CATGGDPQPYNEQFF
TRBD1	.	TRBV9	TRBJ1-2	TGTGCCAGCAGCATGGGACAGAACTATGGCTACACCTTC	CASSMGQNYGYTF
TRBD2	.	TRBV5-1	TRBJ2-3	TGCGCCAGCAGCCTGACCTCCGGGGGGAGAGGCACAGATACGCAGTATTTT	CASSLTSGGRGTDTQYF
.	once	TRBV9	TRBJ2-1	TGTGCCAGCAGCGTAGGAGGGGGGGCAAGTGGGCCCTCCTACAATGAGCAGTTCTTC	CASSVGGGASGPSYNEQFF
TRBD1	.	TRBV6-6	TRBJ1-5	TGTGCCAGCAGCTACTCTTCGGGGACAGGGAATCAGCCCCAGCATTTT	CASSYSSGTGNQPQHF
.	.	TRBV4-1	TRBJ1-2	TGCGCCAGCAGCCACCCCCCCCGGGGGGCCCCCAACTATGGCTACACCTTC	CASSHPPRGAPNYGYTF
.	.	TRBV30	TRBJ1-2	TGTGCCTCAACCGACAGAGCTAACTATGGCTACACCTTC	CASTDRANYGYTF
TRBD2	.	TRBV9	TRBJ2-1	TGTGCCAGCAGCGTAGAGCGGGGACTAGTCGGGAATGAGCAGTTCTTC	CASSVERGLVGNEQFF
TRBD2	.	TRBV4-1	TRBJ2-7	TGCGCCAGCAGCCAAAACCTAGCGGGGGGGAGCTCCTACGAGCAGTACTTC	CASSQNLAGGSSYEQYF
.	.	TRBV25-1	TRBJ1-2	TGTGCCAGCAGTCCCACTAAGGGAGGCAGCTTTGACGGCTACACCTTC	CASSPTKGGSFDGYTF
.	.	TRBV5-4	TRBJ2-3	TGTGCCAGCAGCCTCCGGGAGGGGGCCACAGATACGCAGTATTTT	CASSLREGATDTQYF
TRBD2	.	TRBV18	TRBJ2-2	TGTGCCAGCTCACTCAAGCCGGGAGGCGGGGAGCTGTTTTTT	CASSLKPGGGELFF
TRBD1	.	TRBV25-1	TRBJ2-5	TGTGCCAGCAGTGATTCCGGGACAGCAAAAGAGACCCAGTACTTC	CASSDSGTAKETQYF
TRBD1	once	TRBV5-6	TRBJ1-1	TGTGCCAGCAGCCTACCGCTGCTTGACAGGGACCGAGGCACTGAAGCTTTCTTT	CASSLPLLDRDRGTEAFF
TRBD1	.	TRBV7-2	TRBJ2-5	TGTGCCAGCAGTCGTGACAGGGCCCTGGGGGAGACCCAGTACTTC	CASSRDRALGETQYF
TRBD1	.	TRBV19	TRBJ2-5	TGTGCCAGTAGTGATCCGGGACAGGGAAAGCGAGAGACCCAGTACTTC	CASSDPGQGKRETQYF
.	once	TRBV6-5	TRBJ1-5	TGTGCCAGCAGTTCCCCCCGGGACAAAAATCAGCCCCAGCATTTT	CASSSPRDKNQPQHF
.	.	TRBV6-5	TRBJ1-1	TGTGCCAGCAGTCGGAACACTGAAGCTTTCTTT	CASSRNTEAFF